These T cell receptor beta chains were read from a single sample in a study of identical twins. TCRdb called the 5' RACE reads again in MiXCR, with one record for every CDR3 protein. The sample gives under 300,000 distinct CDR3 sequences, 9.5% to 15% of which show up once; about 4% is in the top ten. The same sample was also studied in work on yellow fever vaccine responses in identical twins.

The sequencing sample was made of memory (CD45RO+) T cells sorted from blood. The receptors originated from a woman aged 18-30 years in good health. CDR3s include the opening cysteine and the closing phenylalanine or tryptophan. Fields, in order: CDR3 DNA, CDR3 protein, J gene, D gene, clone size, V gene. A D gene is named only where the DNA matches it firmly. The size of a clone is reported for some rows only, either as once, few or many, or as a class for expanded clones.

CDR3nt: TGTGCCAGCAGCTTAGGCCACAACTATGGCTACACCTTC; CDR3aa: CASSLGHNYGYTF; j_gene: TRBJ1-2; d_gene: -; abundance: -; v_gene: TRBV7-9
CDR3nt: TGTGCCAGCAGCCAAGACGAAAGGGGGGCGGCCGAGCAGTACTTC; CDR3aa: CASSQDERGAAEQYF; j_gene: TRBJ2-7; d_gene: -; abundance: many; v_gene: TRBV4-2
CDR3nt: TGCGCCAGCAGCCAAGCGGGGAGCTCCTACAATGAGCAGTTCTTC; CDR3aa: CASSQAGSSYNEQFF; j_gene: TRBJ2-1; d_gene: -; abundance: many; v_gene: TRBV4-3
CDR3nt: TGTGCCAGCAGCAAGACAGCAACCTATAATTCACCCCTCCACTTT; CDR3aa: CASSKTATYNSPLHF; j_gene: TRBJ1-6; d_gene: -; abundance: few; v_gene: TRBV2
CDR3nt: TGTGCCAGCAGTCCACACGGGACAGGGGGCGAAAATGAAAAACTGTTTTTT; CDR3aa: CASSPHGTGGENEKLFF; j_gene: TRBJ1-4; d_gene: TRBD1; abundance: few; v_gene: TRBV12-3/TRBV12-4
CDR3nt: TGTGCCAGCAGCCCCGGGAGGGCAGGGGGCTGGGAGCAGTACTTC; CDR3aa: CASSPGRAGGWEQYF; j_gene: TRBJ2-7; d_gene: -; abundance: -; v_gene: TRBV3-1
CDR3nt: TGTGCCAGCAGCTTAGGCTGGGCGTCTGAGCAGTTCTTC; CDR3aa: CASSLGWASEQFF; j_gene: TRBJ2-1; d_gene: -; abundance: few; v_gene: TRBV7-2
CDR3nt: TGTGCCAGCAGGGCGGGACAGGTCCGTTCCTACGAGCAGTACTTC; CDR3aa: CASRAGQVRSYEQYF; j_gene: TRBJ2-7; d_gene: TRBD1; abundance: -; v_gene: TRBV3-1
CDR3nt: TGTGCCAGCAGTTTGCAGGGACTAGCGGGCATTCACAATGAGCAGTTCTTC; CDR3aa: CASSLQGLAGIHNEQFF; j_gene: TRBJ2-1; d_gene: TRBD2; abundance: few; v_gene: TRBV27
CDR3nt: TGTGCCAGCAGCTTATGGCAGTCCTCTCAAGAGACCCAGTACTTC; CDR3aa: CASSLWQSSQETQYF; j_gene: TRBJ2-5; d_gene: -; abundance: few; v_gene: TRBV7-2
CDR3nt: TGTGCCAGCAGAAATAGCGGGGGGACCTACGAGCAGTACTTC; CDR3aa: CASRNSGGTYEQYF; j_gene: TRBJ2-7; d_gene: TRBD2; abundance: -; v_gene: TRBV2
CDR3nt: TGTGCCAGCAGCTTTGCAGCGAACACCGGGGAGCTGTTTTTT; CDR3aa: CASSFAANTGELFF; j_gene: TRBJ2-2; d_gene: -; abundance: -; v_gene: TRBV11-3
CDR3nt: TGTGCCAGCAGTTACTCTGGACAGGGGCCAGATACGCAGTATTTT; CDR3aa: CASSYSGQGPDTQYF; j_gene: TRBJ2-3; d_gene: TRBD1; abundance: -; v_gene: TRBV6-5
CDR3nt: TGCAGCGTTTCCCGACAGGGTTCATACAATGAGCAGTTCTTC; CDR3aa: CSVSRQGSYNEQFF; j_gene: TRBJ2-1; d_gene: TRBD1; abundance: many; v_gene: TRBV29-1
CDR3nt: TGTGCCACCAGCCCGCGGGACAGGGAAAAAGCTTTCTTT; CDR3aa: CATSPRDREKAFF; j_gene: TRBJ1-1; d_gene: TRBD1; abundance: -; v_gene: TRBV15
CDR3nt: TGTGCCTGCGGACAGGGGACAGATACGCAGTATTTT; CDR3aa: CACGQGTDTQYF; j_gene: TRBJ2-3; d_gene: TRBD1; abundance: -; v_gene: TRBV30
CDR3nt: TGTGCCAGCAGCCCGGGACAGCACCATGAGACCCAGTACTTC; CDR3aa: CASSPGQHHETQYF; j_gene: TRBJ2-5; d_gene: TRBD1; abundance: -; v_gene: TRBV5-6
CDR3nt: TGTGCCAGCAGTTTAGGCCGGACCGGCTTTGAGCAGTTCTTC; CDR3aa: CASSLGRTGFEQFF; j_gene: TRBJ2-1; d_gene: -; abundance: -; v_gene: TRBV28
CDR3nt: TGTGCCAGCAGTGACGGTGTCTGGGCCAACGTCCTGACTTTC; CDR3aa: CASSDGVWANVLTF; j_gene: TRBJ2-6; d_gene: -; abundance: few; v_gene: TRBV2
CDR3nt: TGTGCCAGCAGCGTACAGGGGGCGCGTGGAGAGCAGTACTTC; CDR3aa: CASSVQGARGEQYF; j_gene: TRBJ2-7; d_gene: TRBD1; abundance: -; v_gene: TRBV7-2
CDR3nt: TGTGCCAGCAGCTTACGGCAGACTAATGAGCAGTTCTTC; CDR3aa: CASSLRQTNEQFF; j_gene: TRBJ2-1; d_gene: -; abundance: many; v_gene: TRBV7-2
CDR3nt: TGTGCCAGCAGCTTGGGACTAGAGGGGGGAGGGACCCAGTACTTC; CDR3aa: CASSLGLEGGGTQYF; j_gene: TRBJ2-5; d_gene: TRBD2; abundance: few; v_gene: TRBV7-2
CDR3nt: TGCAGTGCTTTAGCGGGGTGGAATGAGCAGTTCTTC; CDR3aa: CSALAGWNEQFF; j_gene: TRBJ2-1; d_gene: TRBD2; abundance: few; v_gene: TRBV20-1
CDR3nt: TGCGCCAGCACTCGGGAACAGGGACCTCAGCCCCAGCATTTT; CDR3aa: CASTREQGPQPQHF; j_gene: TRBJ1-5; d_gene: -; abundance: -; v_gene: TRBV23-1
CDR3nt: TGCGCCAGCAGCCAAGATAGAATGGGGACCGGCTACACCTTC; CDR3aa: CASSQDRMGTGYTF; j_gene: TRBJ1-2; d_gene: -; abundance: -; v_gene: TRBV4-3
CDR3nt: TGTGCCACCAGTGAGGCAGGGGGTCCTCAGCCCCAGCATTTT; CDR3aa: CATSEAGGPQPQHF; j_gene: TRBJ1-5; d_gene: TRBD1; abundance: -; v_gene: TRBV24-1
CDR3nt: TGTGCCAGCAAAATAGACAGGGGCTCCTATAGCTCCTACGAGCAGTACTTC; CDR3aa: CASKIDRGSYSSYEQYF; j_gene: TRBJ2-7; d_gene: TRBD1; abundance: many; v_gene: TRBV2
CDR3nt: TGTGCCAGCAGCTTGGACCAGGTGGGAAACACCATATATTTT; CDR3aa: CASSLDQVGNTIYF; j_gene: TRBJ1-3; d_gene: -; abundance: few; v_gene: TRBV7-9
CDR3nt: TGCGCCAGCAGCCCGAATCCGGGACAGATGAACTATGGCTACACCTTC; CDR3aa: CASSPNPGQMNYGYTF; j_gene: TRBJ1-2; d_gene: TRBD1; abundance: -; v_gene: TRBV5-1